This is a list of T cell receptor beta chains from one sample in a study of T-cell memory formation after mild COVID-19. TCRdb ran MiXCR on the 5' RACE reads and lists one entry per CDR3 protein. Of about 430,000 distinct CDR3 sequences in the sample, under 20% were seen once. The sample comprised PBMCs or a T cell subset sorted from them (not recorded which). These receptors were collected from a man aged 18 to 30 who had mild COVID-19 (a few samples of this study predate the infection). Cell type and time point are not known. Both conserved end residues are part of each CDR3. Fields, in order: clone size, J gene, V gene, D gene, CDR3 protein, CDR3 DNA. The D gene is left open where the match is weak. A clone size is listed for some rows: how often the clone was seen (once, few, many), or a class if it is expanded.

-	TRBJ1-2	TRBV14	-	CASSPAQNYGYTF	TGTGCCAGCAGCCCGGCACAGAACTATGGCTACACCTTC
-	TRBJ1-4	TRBV13	TRBD1	CASSLGGTGGLGSDEKLFF	TGTGCCAGCAGCTTAGGAGGGACAGGGGGCTTAGGGTCGGATGAAAAACTGTTTTTT
-	TRBJ1-1	TRBV29-1	-	CSVGPRNTEAFF	TGCAGCGTTGGGCCCAGGAACACTGAAGCTTTCTTT
-	TRBJ2-7	TRBV7-8	TRBD1	CARSLGGQGTTLYF	TGTGCCAGAAGCTTAGGGGGACAGGGGACGACCTTGTACTTC
few	TRBJ2-5	TRBV4-1	-	CASSQPGQAETQYF	TGCGCCAGCAGCCAACCGGGGCAGGCAGAGACCCAGTACTTC
many	TRBJ2-3	TRBV28	-	CASSLTQDTQYF	TGTGCCAGCAGTTTAACTCAGGATACGCAGTATTTT
-	TRBJ2-3	TRBV7-9	TRBD1	CASSLGVRGQASTDTQYF	TGTGCCAGCAGCTTAGGGGTTCGCGGACAGGCCTCCACAGATACGCAGTATTTT
few	TRBJ2-5	TRBV5-1	-	CASSLDPRGSTQYF	TGCGCCAGCAGCTTGGATCCCCGGGGTTCGACCCAGTACTTC
few	TRBJ2-3	TRBV7-8	-	CASSVHTDTQYF	TGTGCCAGCAGCGTGCACACAGATACGCAGTATTTT
-	TRBJ2-5	TRBV12-3/TRBV12-4	TRBD1	CASSWGQDVKTQYF	TGTGCCAGCAGTTGGGGACAGGACGTAAAGACCCAGTACTTC
-	TRBJ2-1	TRBV4-1	-	CASSQRSDEQFF	TGCGCCAGCAGCCAACGCAGTGATGAGCAGTTCTTC
-	TRBJ2-3	TRBV6-4	-	CASSYRDDSDTQYF	TGTGCCAGCAGTTACAGGGACGATTCGGATACGCAGTATTTT
many	TRBJ2-1	TRBV7-8	TRBD1	CASRQKPQGAPIENEQFF	TGTGCCAGCAGACAAAAGCCCCAGGGGGCACCAATAGAGAATGAGCAGTTCTTC
-	TRBJ1-6	TRBV7-9	-	CASGTPHHF	TGTGCCAGCGGCACGCCCCACCACTTT
few	TRBJ1-6	TRBV6-5	-	CASSRWSGPNSPLHF	TGTGCCAGCAGTCGGTGGTCGGGACCTAATTCACCCCTCCACTTT
-	TRBJ2-2	TRBV7-2	-	CASSLRQIGELFF	TGTGCCAGCAGCTTAAGACAAATCGGGGAGCTGTTTTTT
-	TRBJ2-3	TRBV25-1	-	CASSGLPRDTQYF	TGTGCCAGCAGTGGATTACCGAGAGATACGCAGTATTTT
few	TRBJ2-7	TRBV6-2/TRBV6-3	-	CASSYLGEQYF	TGTGCCAGCAGTTACCTAGGCGAGCAGTACTTC
-	TRBJ2-7	TRBV4-3	-	CASSLDRHASYEQYF	TGCGCCAGCAGCCTAGACAGACATGCTTCTTACGAGCAGTACTTC
-	TRBJ2-5	TRBV20-1	-	CSARQVSDETQYF	TGCAGTGCTAGACAGGTTTCTGACGAGACCCAGTACTTC
few	TRBJ1-5	TRBV6-1	TRBD1	CASIATGSGAQHF	TGTGCCAGCATTGCGACAGGGTCCGGGGCCCAGCATTTT
many	TRBJ1-2	TRBV5-1	-	CASSLGLQGSGYTF	TGCGCCAGCAGCTTGGGTTTACAGGGAAGCGGCTACACCTTC
-	TRBJ2-6	TRBV5-1	TRBD1	CASSATGVSGANVLTF	TGCGCCAGCAGCGCCACAGGGGTCTCTGGGGCCAACGTCCTGACTTTC
-	TRBJ2-1	TRBV7-9	TRBD2	CASTLGLAVNNEQFF	TGTGCCAGCACCTTAGGGCTAGCGGTGAACAATGAGCAGTTCTTC
many	TRBJ1-4	TRBV14	TRBD1	CASSVGTGGEKLFF	TGTGCCAGCAGCGTAGGGACAGGGGGTGAAAAACTGTTTTTT
few	TRBJ1-3	TRBV5-5	-	CASSRGTDGNTIYF	TGTGCCAGCAGCCGGGGGACGGATGGAAACACCATATATTTT
few	TRBJ1-1	TRBV24-1	-	CATSRVWTEAFF	TGTGCCACCAGCCGGGTGTGGACTGAAGCTTTCTTT
few	TRBJ2-7	TRBV23-1	-	CASSQIPRGRTGPLSSYEQYF	TGCGCCAGCAGTCAAATTCCTCGAGGGAGGACCGGGCCCCTTAGCTCCTACGAGCAGTACTTC
few	TRBJ2-4	TRBV6-5	-	CASSPRGSRTSDIQYF	TGTGCCAGCAGTCCCCGAGGGTCCAGGACCTCAGACATTCAGTACTTC
few	TRBJ2-3	TRBV20-1	TRBD2	CSAGERGSTDTQYF	TGCAGTGCCGGGGAGCGGGGATCCACAGATACGCAGTATTTT
many	TRBJ2-7	TRBV7-2	-	CASSPVPGSYSYEQYF	TGTGCCAGCAGCCCCGTTCCGGGCAGTTACTCCTACGAGCAGTACTTC
few	TRBJ1-4	TRBV20-1	-	CSARVQRTLGGELFF	TGCAGTGCTAGAGTGCAGCGGACCTTGGGGGGGGAACTGTTTTTT
few	TRBJ2-1	TRBV28	-	CASSKDPPGGPYNEQFF	TGTGCCAGCAGTAAAGACCCGCCAGGGGGGCCTTACAATGAGCAGTTCTTC
-	TRBJ1-2	TRBV20-1	-	CSALNQAGSGYGYTF	TGCAGTGCCCTTAACCAAGCGGGGTCGGGGTATGGCTACACCTTC
-	TRBJ2-4	TRBV12-3/TRBV12-4	-	CASTSGWGNIQYF	TGTGCCAGCACCTCAGGGTGGGGAAACATTCAGTACTTC
few	TRBJ2-2	TRBV4-2	TRBD1	CASSQDQGTGHTGELFF	TGTGCCAGCAGCCAAGATCAGGGGACAGGGCACACCGGGGAGCTGTTTTTT
few	TRBJ2-2	TRBV15	-	CATSRGKGSNTGELFF	TGTGCCACCAGCAGAGGAAAGGGGTCGAACACCGGGGAGCTGTTTTTT
-	TRBJ1-5	TRBV11-2	-	CASSLVRGPQHF	TGTGCCAGCAGCTTAGTGAGAGGGCCCCAGCATTTT
-	TRBJ1-1	TRBV30	-	CAWSFPGKSTEAFF	TGTGCCTGGAGTTTCCCAGGGAAGAGCACTGAAGCTTTCTTT
-	TRBJ2-1	TRBV4-2	TRBD2	CASSQDRGSGGPSYNEQFF	TGTGCCAGCAGCCAAGATAGGGGTAGCGGGGGCCCCAGCTACAATGAGCAGTTCTTC
-	TRBJ2-3	TRBV7-9	-	CASSHDLGSTDTQYF	TGTGCCAGCAGCCACGACCTCGGGAGCACAGATACGCAGTATTTT